This T cell receptor beta chain emerged from a study of shared clonotypes between healthy human individuals. After removal of 5 bases from V and 1 base from J, the junction contained 8 bases not matched to a gene. Germline assignment: CDR1 MDHEN and CDR2 SYDVKM. The CDR3 spans 17 residues. Some clones are missing from TCRdb's copy, which holds only in-frame ones; the method was immunoSEQ multiplex PCR. The sample lists more than 550,000 clones; around 92% were seen once. Selected positively for CCR7 and CD45RO-negative, naive CD8 cells excluded terminally differentiated effector memory CD45RA+ cells.

Sequenced input: naive CD8+ T cells sorted from blood. The clonotype comes from a man aged 30-40 years in good health. The J gene is TRBJ2-2, the V gene TRBV28; 9 nucleotides line up with TRBD2. The CDR3 nucleotides are TGTGCCAGCAGTCCCCACTTAGCGGGAGTGAACACCGGGGAGCTGTTTTTT. Amino acids: CASSPHLAGVNTGELFF.